This T cell receptor beta chain comes out of a study of CD8+CD57+ T cells in acquired aplastic anemia. Genomic DNA, the template, was used for profiling of the TCR beta VDJ and CDR3. TCRdb re-called the reads with MiXCR, one entry per CDR3 protein. The table has about 160,000 distinct CDR3 sequences, around 48% seen once. Germline CDR1 DFQATT, CDR2 SNEGSKA (reference sequence). Trimming removed 7 bases from V and 12 bases from J; junction bases left unmatched: 15. The CDR3 extends over 13 amino acids. Patients who underwent sequencing had shown CD8+CD57+ cell expansion by flow cytometry. The clonotype comes from a human donor with aplastic anemia. Sequenced sample: sorted CD4+, CD8+, or CD8+CD57+ T cells (not recorded which) from PBMCs. The rearrangement links TRBV20-1 to TRBJ2-7; 10 bases are a match to TRBD2. CDR3 sequence (DNA): TGCAGTGTCCCGGGACTAGCGAGCTACAAGCGGTACTTC. It yields the protein CSVPGLASYKRYF.